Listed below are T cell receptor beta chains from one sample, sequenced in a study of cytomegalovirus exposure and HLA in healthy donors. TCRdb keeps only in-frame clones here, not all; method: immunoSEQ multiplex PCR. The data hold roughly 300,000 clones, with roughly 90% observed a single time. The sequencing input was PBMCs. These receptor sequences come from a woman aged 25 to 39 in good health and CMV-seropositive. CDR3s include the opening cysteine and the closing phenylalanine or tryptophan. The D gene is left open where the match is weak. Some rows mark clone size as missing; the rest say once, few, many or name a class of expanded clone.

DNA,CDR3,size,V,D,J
TGTGCCAGCAACCCGGGGGTTACCGGGAAGAACACTGAAGCTTTCTTT,CASNPGVTGKNTEAFF,-,TRBV6-6,-,TRBJ1-1
TGTGCCAGCAGCTCGACTAGCGGGGGGGCTCTTTATGAGCAGTTCTTC,CASSSTSGGALYEQFF,-,TRBV7-9,TRBD2,TRBJ2-1
TGTGCCACCACTCTCAGGGGGCATTTCACAGATACGCAGTATTTT,CATTLRGHFTDTQYF,once,TRBV27,TRBD1,TRBJ2-3
TGTGCCAGCAGCTTACCGTGGGAGACCCAGTACTTC,CASSLPWETQYF,few,TRBV11-2,-,TRBJ2-5
TGTGCCAGCAGCTTGACTAGCGGGAGTAGCGGGGAGCTGTTTTTT,CASSLTSGSSGELFF,-,TRBV5-4,TRBD2,TRBJ2-2
TGTGCCAGTAGTATGGGCCTGGATACGCAGTATTTT,CASSMGLDTQYF,-,TRBV19,-,TRBJ2-3
TGTGCCAGCTCACTTCAAGGACAGGCTAGCAATCAGCCCCAGCATTTT,CASSLQGQASNQPQHF,-,TRBV18,TRBD1,TRBJ1-5
TGTGCCAGCAGTTTAGGGGGGCGGGCTGAAAAACTGTTTTTT,CASSLGGRAEKLFF,once,TRBV28,-,TRBJ1-4
TGCGCCAGCAGCCTTGTCGATACTAGCGGGATGGGGGAGCAGTACTTC,CASSLVDTSGMGEQYF,-,TRBV4-1,TRBD2,TRBJ2-7
TGTGCCAGCAGTGTCGGGAGGGTGGAGACCCAGTACTTC,CASSVGRVETQYF,-,TRBV27,TRBD2,TRBJ2-5
TGTGCCTGGAGTTTCTGGGGATCGAGCTCCTACGAGCAGTACTTC,CAWSFWGSSSYEQYF,-,TRBV30,-,TRBJ2-7